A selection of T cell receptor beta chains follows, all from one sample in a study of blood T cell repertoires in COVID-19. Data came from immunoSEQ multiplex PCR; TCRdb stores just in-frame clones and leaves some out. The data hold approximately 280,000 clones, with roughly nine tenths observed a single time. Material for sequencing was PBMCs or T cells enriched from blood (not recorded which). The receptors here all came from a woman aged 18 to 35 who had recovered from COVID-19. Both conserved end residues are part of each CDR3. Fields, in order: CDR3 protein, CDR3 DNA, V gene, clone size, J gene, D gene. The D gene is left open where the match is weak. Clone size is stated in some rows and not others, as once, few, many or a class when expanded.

CDR3: CASSPRLVGTDTQYF; DNA: TGTGCCAGCTCACCAAGACTAGTGGGCACAGATACGCAGTATTTT; V: TRBV18; size: -; J: TRBJ2-3; D: -
CDR3: CASRRQTNTEAFF; DNA: TGTGCCAGTAGGCGACAGACAAACACTGAAGCTTTCTTT; V: TRBV19; size: -; J: TRBJ1-1; D: -
CDR3: CASPSPLAGNNNEQFF; DNA: TGTGCCAGCCCCTCTCCCCTAGCGGGAAACAACAATGAGCAGTTCTTC; V: TRBV27; size: -; J: TRBJ2-1; D: TRBD2
CDR3: CAWTGGGGELFF; DNA: TGTGCCTGGACAGGGGGCGGCGGGGAGCTGTTTTTT; V: TRBV30; size: few; J: TRBJ2-2; D: TRBD1
CDR3: CARQRGEGTDTQYF; DNA: TGTGCCAGACAGCGGGGGGAGGGCACAGATACGCAGTATTTT; V: TRBV2; size: few; J: TRBJ2-3; D: TRBD2
CDR3: CASSLRGSGTDTQYF; DNA: TGTGCCAGCAGCTTAAGGGGTTCGGGCACAGATACGCAGTATTTT; V: TRBV7-9; size: once; J: TRBJ2-3; D: -
CDR3: CASSPTSGQNYGYTF; DNA: TGTGCCAGCTCACCAACCTCGGGACAGAACTATGGCTACACCTTC; V: TRBV18; size: -; J: TRBJ1-2; D: TRBD1
CDR3: CASSQDASESYEQYF; DNA: TGCGCCAGCAGCCAAGATGCTAGTGAGTCCTACGAGCAGTACTTC; V: TRBV4-1; size: -; J: TRBJ2-7; D: -
CDR3: CAWSPGGAHEKLFF; DNA: TGTGCCTGGAGTCCCGGGGGGGCGCATGAAAAACTGTTTTTT; V: TRBV30; size: -; J: TRBJ1-4; D: -
CDR3: CASSLDPGMNSPLHF; DNA: TGTGCCAGCAGCTTAGACCCCGGGATGAATTCACCCCTCCACTTT; V: TRBV11-2; size: few; J: TRBJ1-6; D: -
CDR3: CASSLLAGVGDEQFF; DNA: TGTGCCAGCAGCCTCCTAGCGGGAGTGGGGGATGAGCAGTTCTTC; V: TRBV7-3; size: -; J: TRBJ2-1; D: TRBD2
CDR3: CASSLRGGETQYF; DNA: TGTGCCAGCAGCTTAAGGGGAGGGGAGACCCAGTACTTC; V: TRBV5-6; size: -; J: TRBJ2-5; D: TRBD2
CDR3: CASTMGAVELFF; DNA: TGTGCCAGCACCATGGGGGCGGTGGAGCTGTTTTTT; V: TRBV12-3/TRBV12-4; size: -; J: TRBJ2-2; D: -
CDR3: CASSVTLGLAGYNEQFF; DNA: TGTGCCAGCAGCGTAACCCTCGGACTAGCGGGATACAATGAGCAGTTCTTC; V: TRBV9; size: -; J: TRBJ2-1; D: TRBD2
CDR3: CASIPGQGDYGYTF; DNA: TGTGCCAGCATCCCCGGTCAGGGGGACTATGGCTACACCTTC; V: TRBV2; size: -; J: TRBJ1-2; D: TRBD1
CDR3: CAWSPLAGYFQETQYF; DNA: TGTGCCTGGAGCCCGCTAGCGGGGTACTTCCAAGAGACCCAGTACTTC; V: TRBV30; size: once; J: TRBJ2-5; D: TRBD2
CDR3: CASSLGGDSYNEQFF; DNA: TGTGCCAGCAGCCTTGGGGGGGACTCCTACAATGAGCAGTTCTTC; V: TRBV11-3; size: -; J: TRBJ2-1; D: TRBD2
CDR3: CASTGGAENTEAFF; DNA: TGTGCCAGCACCGGGGGGGCCGAAAACACTGAAGCTTTCTTT; V: TRBV28; size: few; J: TRBJ1-1; D: -
CDR3: CASSPWSDRSYNEQFF; DNA: TGCGCCAGCAGCCCTTGGAGCGATCGGTCCTACAATGAGCAGTTCTTC; V: TRBV10-2; size: -; J: TRBJ2-1; D: -
CDR3: CASSGQGNQPQHF; DNA: TGTGCCAGCAGTGGACAGGGCAATCAGCCCCAGCATTTT; V: TRBV2; size: -; J: TRBJ1-5; D: -
CDR3: CAGGTQKETQYF; DNA: TGTGCCGGCGGGACCCAAAAAGAGACCCAGTACTTC; V: TRBV21-1; size: -; J: TRBJ2-5; D: -
CDR3: CASSLISPGGTANWPQHF; DNA: TGTGCCAGCAGTTTAATATCTCCGGGGGGGACAGCGAATTGGCCCCAGCATTTT; V: TRBV27; size: -; J: TRBJ1-5; D: TRBD1
CDR3: CASSCPGLLNSPLHF; DNA: TGTGCCAGCAGCTGTCCGGGACTGCTTAATTCACCCCTCCACTTT; V: TRBV21-1; size: -; J: TRBJ1-6; D: -
CDR3: CASGKGGGKYF; DNA: TGTGCCAGCGGGAAAGGGGGCGGAAAGTACTTC; V: TRBV27; size: many; J: TRBJ2-4; D: TRBD1
CDR3: CASSRLDSSYEQYF; DNA: TGTGCCAGCAGCCGCCTGGACAGCTCCTACGAGCAGTACTTC; V: TRBV7-2; size: -; J: TRBJ2-7; D: -
CDR3: CAWSERYTEAFF; DNA: TGTGCCTGGAGCGAGCGCTACACTGAAGCTTTCTTT; V: TRBV30; size: -; J: TRBJ1-1; D: -
CDR3: CASSEAGIRGTEAFF; DNA: TGTGCCAGCAGTGAAGCGGGGATTAGGGGCACTGAAGCTTTCTTT; V: TRBV2; size: -; J: TRBJ1-1; D: -
CDR3: CSALGSETQYF; DNA: TGCAGTGCGCTCGGGTCCGAGACCCAGTACTTC; V: TRBV20-1; size: -; J: TRBJ2-5; D: -
CDR3: CASSNGEDTDTQYF; DNA: TGTGCCAGCAGTAACGGGGAGGACACAGATACGCAGTATTTT; V: TRBV28; size: -; J: TRBJ2-3; D: -
CDR3: CASSLWGLAAGETQYF; DNA: TGTGCCAGCAGCTTATGGGGACTAGCGGCGGGGGAGACCCAGTACTTC; V: TRBV7-2; size: -; J: TRBJ2-5; D: TRBD2
CDR3: CASSDLGLASGDTQYF; DNA: TGTGCCAGCAGTGACCTGGGACTAGCATCCGGGGATACGCAGTATTTT; V: TRBV6-1; size: -; J: TRBJ2-3; D: TRBD2
CDR3: CASSEGAGGKLYNEQFF; DNA: TGTGCCAGCAGTGAAGGGGCGGGCGGGAAACTTTACAATGAGCAGTTCTTC; V: TRBV25-1; size: -; J: TRBJ2-1; D: -
CDR3: CASSQGRGQGYYEQYF; DNA: TGCGCCAGCAGCCAAGGTAGGGGACAGGGCTACTACGAGCAGTACTTC; V: TRBV4-3; size: -; J: TRBJ2-7; D: TRBD1
CDR3: CASSQAEGVDDEQFF; DNA: TGCGCCAGCAGCCAAGCAGAGGGGGTAGACGATGAGCAGTTCTTC; V: TRBV4-1; size: -; J: TRBJ2-1; D: -
CDR3: CASSLYQGMGSGELFF; DNA: TGCGCCAGCAGCTTGTATCAGGGCATGGGCTCCGGGGAGCTGTTTTTT; V: TRBV5-1; size: -; J: TRBJ2-2; D: -
CDR3: CASSWDRARSGNTIYF; DNA: TGTGCCAGCAGCTGGGACAGAGCCCGCTCTGGAAACACCATATATTTT; V: TRBV7-8; size: -; J: TRBJ1-3; D: TRBD1
CDR3: CASTWDSNYGYTF; DNA: TGTGCCAGCACCTGGGACAGTAACTATGGCTACACCTTC; V: TRBV28; size: -; J: TRBJ1-2; D: TRBD1
CDR3: CASTMGQWDEQFF; DNA: TGTGCCAGCACCATGGGACAGTGGGATGAGCAGTTCTTC; V: TRBV12-3/TRBV12-4; size: -; J: TRBJ2-1; D: TRBD1
CDR3: CASSPPGRTGSGNTIYF; DNA: TGTGCCAGCAGCCCACCCGGAAGGACAGGGTCTGGAAACACCATATATTTT; V: TRBV7-2; size: -; J: TRBJ1-3; D: TRBD1
CDR3: CASRLRQGGQPQHF; DNA: TGTGCCAGCAGACTCCGACAGGGAGGTCAGCCCCAGCATTTT; V: TRBV6-5; size: -; J: TRBJ1-5; D: TRBD1
CDR3: CASSATDLNEKLFF; DNA: TGTGCCAGCAGCGCCACAGATTTGAATGAAAAACTGTTTTTT; V: TRBV9; size: -; J: TRBJ1-4; D: -
CDR3: CASSPLIPRPGGTTEAFF; DNA: TGTGCCAGCAGCCCTCTCATCCCGAGGCCTGGGGGGACCACTGAAGCTTTCTTT; V: TRBV5-6; size: -; J: TRBJ1-1; D: -
CDR3: CASSQFGPGSYNEQFF; DNA: TGCGCCAGCAGCCAGTTTGGGCCCGGTAGCTACAATGAGCAGTTCTTC; V: TRBV5-1; size: -; J: TRBJ2-1; D: -
CDR3: CASGRDRWGNTIYF; DNA: TGTGCCAGCGGAAGGGACAGATGGGGAAACACCATATATTTT; V: TRBV21-1; size: -; J: TRBJ1-3; D: -
CDR3: CASSRQGYSLDSPLHF; DNA: TGTGCCAGCAGTCGACAGGGTTACTCCCTTGATTCACCCCTCCACTTT; V: TRBV6-6; size: -; J: TRBJ1-6; D: TRBD1
CDR3: CAISEFEDRLNTEAFF; DNA: TGTGCCATCAGTGAGTTTGAGGACAGGTTGAACACTGAAGCTTTCTTT; V: TRBV10-3; size: -; J: TRBJ1-1; D: TRBD1
CDR3: CASSLGTGAAYEQYF; DNA: TGTGCCAGCTCACTAGGGACAGGGGCAGCCTACGAGCAGTACTTC; V: TRBV18; size: -; J: TRBJ2-7; D: TRBD1
CDR3: CASSPDRAETQYF; DNA: TGTGCCAGCAGCCCGGACAGAGCCGAGACCCAGTACTTC; V: TRBV7-9; size: -; J: TRBJ2-5; D: -
CDR3: CATNRDKLSGNTIYF; DNA: TGTGCCACCAACAGAGATAAGCTCTCTGGAAACACCATATATTTT; V: TRBV15; size: -; J: TRBJ1-3; D: -
CDR3: CASSQRGTGSYEQYF; DNA: TGTGCCAGCAGCCAACGAGGGACAGGCTCCTACGAGCAGTACTTC; V: TRBV3-1/TRBV3-2; size: -; J: TRBJ2-7; D: TRBD1
CDR3: CASSFRYGYTF; DNA: TGTGCCAGCAGCTTCCGGTATGGCTACACCTTC; V: TRBV7-2; size: -; J: TRBJ1-2; D: -